These T cell receptor beta chains were read from a single sample in a study of shared clonotypes between healthy human individuals. Data came from immunoSEQ multiplex PCR; TCRdb stores just in-frame clones and leaves some out. The profile shows about 2.1 million clones, approximately 94% of them singletons. Sequenced: naive CD8+ T cells from PBMCs. Every receptor here comes from a man aged 18 to 29 in good health. Some clones in this sample may be carry-over from other donors' samples. Both conserved end residues are trimmed from each CDR3. A D gene is named only where the DNA matches it firmly.

D gene: .
V gene: TRBV10-1
J gene: TRBJ1-1
CDR3 protein: ASSASRGGKEAF

D gene: .
V gene: TRBV20-1
J gene: TRBJ1-1
CDR3 protein: SAKEGAEAF

D gene: TRBD2
V gene: TRBV6-1
J gene: TRBJ2-7
CDR3 protein: ASSERLAGVVAY

D gene: .
V gene: TRBV7-8
J gene: TRBJ2-3
CDR3 protein: ASSLAYSSSTDTQY

D gene: TRBD2
V gene: TRBV4-1
J gene: TRBJ2-1
CDR3 protein: ASSPMPPGTSVDNEQF

D gene: .
V gene: TRBV7-3
J gene: TRBJ2-7
CDR3 protein: ASSSSSIEQY

D gene: TRBD1
V gene: TRBV7-9
J gene: TRBJ1-2
CDR3 protein: ASSLRDRGRVYGYT

D gene: .
V gene: TRBV19
J gene: TRBJ1-5
CDR3 protein: ASSSPGLNQPQH

D gene: TRBD2
V gene: TRBV13
J gene: TRBJ2-5
CDR3 protein: ASSSVGEREGRETQY

D gene: .
V gene: TRBV19
J gene: TRBJ2-1
CDR3 protein: ASTPPGAGSYNEQF

D gene: .
V gene: TRBV28
J gene: TRBJ2-3
CDR3 protein: ASSFSSADTDTQY

D gene: .
V gene: TRBV25-1
J gene: TRBJ2-3
CDR3 protein: ASSPTGSDTQY

D gene: .
V gene: TRBV5-1
J gene: TRBJ1-5
CDR3 protein: ASPSNQPQH

D gene: .
V gene: TRBV6-6
J gene: TRBJ1-5
CDR3 protein: ASRIESNQPQH

D gene: TRBD2
V gene: TRBV15
J gene: TRBJ2-6
CDR3 protein: ATEAGGRSGANVLT

D gene: .
V gene: TRBV2
J gene: TRBJ2-7
CDR3 protein: ASSERPGTAYEQY

D gene: TRBD2
V gene: TRBV14
J gene: TRBJ2-5
CDR3 protein: ASSQGGREGEETQY

D gene: TRBD1
V gene: TRBV7-9
J gene: TRBJ1-2
CDR3 protein: ASSRDRGVPNYGYT

D gene: TRBD2
V gene: TRBV2
J gene: TRBJ2-7
CDR3 protein: ASSDSGLVYEQY

D gene: TRBD2
V gene: TRBV9
J gene: TRBJ2-6
CDR3 protein: ASSVDWREGPGANVLT

D gene: .
V gene: TRBV5-4
J gene: TRBJ2-1
CDR3 protein: ASSLPVPDNEQF

D gene: .
V gene: TRBV29-1
J gene: TRBJ1-2
CDR3 protein: SVDPEGYGYT